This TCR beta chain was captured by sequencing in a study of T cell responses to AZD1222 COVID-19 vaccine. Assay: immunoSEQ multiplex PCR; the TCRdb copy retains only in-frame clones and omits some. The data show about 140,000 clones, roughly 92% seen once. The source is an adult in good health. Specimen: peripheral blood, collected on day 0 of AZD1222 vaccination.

CDR3 residues: CASSQDKGSERGGQPQHF. The CDR3 coding sequence is TGTGCCAGCAGCCAAGATAAAGGGAGTGAGAGGGGTGGACAGCCCCAGCATTTT. The chain recombines TRBV3-1 (or the pseudogene TRBV3-2) with TRBJ1-5; the D gene is possibly TRBD1 (5 bases). The CDR3 spans 18 residues. CDR1 LGHDT and CDR2 YNNKEL come from the germline V gene (reference sequence). The V end was cut by 0 bases, the J end by 7 bases, with 22 bases between.